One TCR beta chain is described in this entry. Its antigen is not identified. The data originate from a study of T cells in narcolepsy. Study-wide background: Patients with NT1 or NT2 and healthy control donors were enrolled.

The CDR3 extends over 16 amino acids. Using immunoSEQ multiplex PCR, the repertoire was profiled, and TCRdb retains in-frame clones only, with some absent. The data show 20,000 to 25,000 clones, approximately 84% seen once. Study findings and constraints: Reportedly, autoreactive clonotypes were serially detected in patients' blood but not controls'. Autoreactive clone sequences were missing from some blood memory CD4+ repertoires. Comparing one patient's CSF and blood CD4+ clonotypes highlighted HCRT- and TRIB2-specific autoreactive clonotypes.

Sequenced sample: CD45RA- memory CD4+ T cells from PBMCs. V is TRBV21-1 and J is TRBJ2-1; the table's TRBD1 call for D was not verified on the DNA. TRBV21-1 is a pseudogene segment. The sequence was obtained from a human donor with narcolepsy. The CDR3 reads CASSARGQGIYNEQFF. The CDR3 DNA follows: TGTGCCAGCAGCGCGAGGGGACAGGGGATCTACAATGAGCAGTTCTTC.